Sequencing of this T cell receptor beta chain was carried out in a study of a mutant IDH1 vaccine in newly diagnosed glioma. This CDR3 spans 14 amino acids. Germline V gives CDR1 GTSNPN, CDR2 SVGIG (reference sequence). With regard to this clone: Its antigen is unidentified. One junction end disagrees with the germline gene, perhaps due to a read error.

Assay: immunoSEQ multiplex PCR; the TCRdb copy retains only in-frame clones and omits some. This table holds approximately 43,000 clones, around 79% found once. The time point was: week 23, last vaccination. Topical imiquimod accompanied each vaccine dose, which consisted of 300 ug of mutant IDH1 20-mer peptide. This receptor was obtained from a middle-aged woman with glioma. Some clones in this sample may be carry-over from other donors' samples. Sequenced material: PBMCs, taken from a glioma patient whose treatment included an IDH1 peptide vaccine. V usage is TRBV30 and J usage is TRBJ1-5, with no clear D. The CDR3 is CAWSTGNGNRPQHF. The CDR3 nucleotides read TGTGCCTGGAGTACGGGGAACGGCAATCGGCCCCAGCATTTT.